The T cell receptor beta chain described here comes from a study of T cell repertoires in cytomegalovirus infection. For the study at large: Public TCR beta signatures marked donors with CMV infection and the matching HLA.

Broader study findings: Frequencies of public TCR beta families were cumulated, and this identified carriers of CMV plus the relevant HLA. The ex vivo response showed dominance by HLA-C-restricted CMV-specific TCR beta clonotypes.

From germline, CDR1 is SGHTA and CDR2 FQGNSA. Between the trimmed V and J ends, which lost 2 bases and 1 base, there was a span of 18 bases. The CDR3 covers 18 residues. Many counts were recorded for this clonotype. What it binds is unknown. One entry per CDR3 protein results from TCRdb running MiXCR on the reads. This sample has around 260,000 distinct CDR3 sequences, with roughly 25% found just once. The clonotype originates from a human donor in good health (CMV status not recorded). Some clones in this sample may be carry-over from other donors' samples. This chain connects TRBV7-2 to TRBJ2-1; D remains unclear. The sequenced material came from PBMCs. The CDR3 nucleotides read TGTGCCAGCAGCTTACCTCCGAGACTGACGAGATCCTACAATGAGCAGTTCTTC. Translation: CASSLPPRLTRSYNEQFF.